Presented here are 22 T cell receptor beta chains from one specimen sequenced in a study of cytotoxic CD8 clonotypes in ibrutinib-treated CLL. Profiled with immunoSEQ multiplex PCR; TCRdb holds only in-frame clones, not every one. The data contain 250,000 to 350,000 clones, more than 70% of them singletons. The sample in question was PBMCs, obtained at disease progression, from a patient treated with ibrutinib. All receptors derive from a human donor with chronic lymphocytic leukemia.

The V and J genes are TRBV7-9 and TRBJ1-1; D unresolved. V was pared by 6 bases and J by 1 base, with 18 bases between. Germline lookup yields CDR1 SEHNR and CDR2 FQNEAQ (reference sequence). The CDR3 is 16 residues long. CDR3 coding DNA: TGTGCCAGCAGTCGGAGGCAGCCGTTGGGGAACACTGAAGCTTTCTTT. Protein product: CASSRRQPLGNTEAFF.

V and J are TRBV29-1 and TRBJ1-4; D may be TRBD1 (5 bases). V was cut by 6 bases and J by 3 bases, with 11 bases left in between. This CDR3 contains 13 residues. Germline V lookup: CDR1 SQVTM, CDR2 ANQGSEA. CDR3 nucleotides: TGCAGCGTGCCGGGACCGGCTAATGAAAAACTGTTTTTT. Translated, it gives CSVPGPANEKLFF.

The chain has TRBV6-5 and TRBJ1-4, with D perhaps TRBD1 (6 bases). V lost 6 bases and J lost 4, with 12 bases in between. The CDR3 has 14 amino acids. Germline-derived CDR1 and CDR2 are MNHEY and SVGAGI. The chain's CDR3 is CASSRGGDNEKLFF. The CDR3 DNA reads as TGTGCCAGCAGCCGAGGGGGGGATAATGAAAAACTGTTTTTT.

J is TRBJ2-7 and V is TRBV9; a weak D match, TRBD2 (6 bases). Germline CDR1 is SGDLS and CDR2 is YYNGEE. The CDR3 covers 14 residues. The ends were cut back, 1 base at V and 1 base at J, with 9 bases in the middle. DNA of the CDR3: TGTGCCAGCAGCGTATGGGGGGATTCCTACGAGCAGTACTTC. It encodes CASSVWGDSYEQYF.

The V call is TRBV11-2, the J call TRBJ2-7; D possibly corresponds to TRBD2 (5 bases). V was clipped by 3 bases and J by 3 bases, with 9 bases between them. In germline, CDR1 is SGHAT, CDR2 FQNNGV. The CDR3 has 13 residues. The CDR3 coding sequence is TGTGCCAGCAGCTTGTCGGGGAACTACGAGCAGTACTTC. Translated, it gives CASSLSGNYEQYF.

V gene TRBV10-3 combines with J gene TRBJ1-2; no reliable D call. This CDR3 region has 15 residues. The germline V gene encodes CDR1 ENHRY and CDR2 SYGVKD. V lost 0 bases and J lost 8, with 16 bases in between. The CDR3 spells CAISESVGVLAGYTF. The DNA for the CDR3 is TGTGCCATCAGTGAGTCGGTCGGGGTATTAGCCGGCTACACCTTC.

V is TRBV7-9 and J is TRBJ1-2; tentative D call: TRBD1 (6 bases). V lost 5 bases and J lost 7, with 14 bases in between. In germline, CDR1 is SEHNR, CDR2 FQNEAQ (reference sequence). The CDR3 is 13 residues long. CDR3 in DNA: TGTGCCAGCAGCCCTACAGGGCTCTCTGGCTACACCTTC. Amino acid sequence: CASSPTGLSGYTF.

The chain recombines TRBV5-1 with TRBJ2-7, with 8 positions matching TRBD2. The germline gives CDR1 SGHRS, CDR2 YFSETQ. The CDR3 runs 16 residues. V lost 0 bases, J lost 3 bases, and 8 bases stayed unmatched. CDR3 nucleotides: TGCGCCAGCAGCTTGGTCTTAGCGGGGAACCACTACGAGCAGTACTTC. Translating gives CASSLVLAGNHYEQYF.

This chain joins TRBV19 and TRBJ2-7; D not resolved. In germline, CDR1 is LNHDA, CDR2 SQIVND (reference sequence). Trimming removed 4 bases at V and 6 bases at J, with 16 bases between. The CDR3 spans 14 residues. The CDR3 sequence: CASSTGRVNLEQYF. Here the CDR3 DNA reads TGTGCCAGTAGTACTGGACGGGTGAACCTCGAGCAGTACTTC.

The rearrangement joins TRBV29-1 to TRBJ2-7; D perhaps matches TRBD2 (6 bases). The CDR3 spans 14 residues. V was shortened by 5 bases and J by 1 base, with 15 bases between the two germline ends. Germline lookup yields CDR1 SQVTM and CDR2 ANQGSEA. This CDR3 reads CSVSDGGLSYEQYF. DNA for the CDR3: TGCAGCGTTTCCGACGGGGGACTTTCCTACGAGCAGTACTTC.

The V call is TRBV7-2, the J call TRBJ2-5; TRBD1 or TRBD2 may be the D gene (5 bases each). CDR1 and CDR2 from the germline V gene are SGHTA and FQGNSA. The CDR3 has 16 amino acids. V lost 2 bases and J lost 6, with 19 bases in between. The CDR3 DNA reads as TGTGCCAGCAGCTTACAGGGAGATCGAGGGTGGCAGACCCAGTACTTC. Encoded protein: CASSLQGDRGWQTQYF.

J is TRBJ2-7 and V is TRBV6-6; D perhaps matches TRBD1 (6 bases). Trimming stripped 5 bases from V and 0 bases from J, with 11 bases between. The CDR3 has 14 residues. Germline values: CDR1 MNHNY, CDR2 SVGAGI (reference sequence). The CDR3 protein is CASSPTGYSYEQYF. The DNA of the CDR3 is TGTGCCAGCAGTCCGACAGGCTACTCCTACGAGCAGTACTTC.

This rearrangement joins TRBV28 to TRBJ2-7, with 11 bases identical to TRBD2. V lost 5 bases and J lost 5; bases outside the gene matches: 17. The germline V gene encodes CDR1 MDHEN and CDR2 SYDVKM. The CDR3 runs to 18 residues. The CDR3 DNA follows: TGTGCCAGCAGTCTCAACCCGGGACTAGCGGTCCGGGGGAACGAGCAGTACTTC. Translated, it gives CASSLNPGLAVRGNEQYF.

The genes are TRBV29-1 and TRBJ1-4; possibly TRBD1 for D (5 bases). V was clipped by 4 bases and J by 0 bases, with 12 bases between them. CDR1 is SQVTM, CDR2 ANQGSEA, per germline. This CDR3 is built from 15 residues. CDR3 region: CSVGLLGATNEKLFF. The CDR3 DNA sequence: TGCAGCGTTGGTCTCCTAGGGGCAACTAATGAAAAACTGTTTTTT.

The chain links TRBV7-9 to TRBJ2-1; a possible D gene is TRBD2 (5 bases). Germline CDR1 is SEHNR and CDR2 is FQNEAQ (reference sequence). The CDR3 sequence is 11 residues long. Trimming removed 5 bases from V and 8 bases from J, with 7 bases in between. The CDR3: CASSKGDEQFF. The CDR3 DNA is TGTGCCAGCAGCAAGGGAGATGAGCAGTTCTTC.

The CDR3 DNA is TGTGCCAGCAGCTCTGGACAGGGCTCGAACACCGGGGAGCTGTTTTTT. It codes for CASSSGQGSNTGELFF. The chain employs TRBV11-2 and TRBJ2-2; 8 bases map to TRBD1. Germline loops: CDR1 SGHAT, CDR2 FQNNGV. V lost 4 bases and J lost 0; bases outside the gene matches: 4. The CDR3 extends over 16 amino acids.

This clone was seen a few times. J is TRBJ2-2 and V is TRBV11-3; D may be TRBD2 (6 bases). Per germline, CDR1 SGHNT and CDR2 YENEEA. The CDR3 covers 16 residues. Trimming pared 0 bases from V and 4 bases from J, leaving 12 bases between. This CDR3 reads CASSLDWRGGTGELFF. The CDR3 nucleotides are TGTGCCAGCAGCTTAGATTGGAGGGGAGGCACCGGGGAGCTGTTTTTT.

The V call is TRBV11-2, the J call TRBJ2-6; D may be TRBD1 (6 bases). Germline assignment: CDR1 SGHAT and CDR2 FQNNGV. V lost 5 bases, J lost 0 bases, and 11 bases lay in between. This CDR3 is built from 16 residues. CDR3 in DNA: TGTGCCAGCAGCGCGGACAGTATCTCTGGGGCCAACGTCCTGACTTTC. This translates into CASSADSISGANVLTF. Filled out from reference TRBV11-2 and TRBJ2-6, the complete variable domain reads EAGVAQSPRYKIIEKRQSVAFWCNPISGHATLYWYQQILGQGPKLLIQFQNNGVVDDSQLPKDRFSAERLKGVDSTLKIQPAKLEDSAVYLCASSADSISGANVLTFGAGSRLTVL.

This clone was observed once. The chain joins TRBV27 to TRBJ2-5, with a tentative D call TRBD2 (5 bases). Trimming shortened V by 1 base and J by 2 bases, and 11 bases separated the two germline ends. CDR3 size: 15 residues. CDR1 MNHEY and CDR2 SMNVEV come from the germline V gene (reference sequence). The CDR3 DNA is TGTGCCAGCAGTTTATATCCTAGCCCTCAAGAGACCCAGTACTTC. Its protein product is CASSLYPSPQETQYF.

The genes are TRBV2 and TRBJ2-5; D is unclear. The CDR3 is 12 amino acids. CDR1 SNHLY and CDR2 FYNNEI come from the germline V gene. V shed 0 bases and J shed 5 bases, with 4 bases lying between them. CDR3 in amino acids: CASSEAGETQYF. CDR3 bases: TGTGCCAGCAGTGAAGCGGGTGAGACCCAGTACTTC.

The rearrangement uses TRBV11-1 and TRBJ2-3; 8 bases are shared with TRBD2. The V gene end was trimmed by 3 bases and the J gene end by 4 bases; junction bases not matched to a gene: 3. The germline gives CDR1 SGHAT, CDR2 FQDESV (reference sequence). There are 14 residues in the CDR3. The CDR3 region has the DNA TGTGCCAGCAGCTTTGGACTAGCACCAGATACGCAGTATTTT. Its translation is CASSFGLAPDTQYF. Full variable domain (rest looked up from reference TRBV11-1 and TRBJ2-3): EAEVAQSPRYKITEKSQAVAFWCDPISGHATLYWYRQILGQGPELLVQFQDESVVDDSQLPKDRFSAERLKGVDSTLKIQPAELGDSAMYLCASSFGLAPDTQYFGPGTRLTVL.

The rearrangement joins TRBV27 to TRBJ1-6, with 9 bases aligning to TRBD1. This CDR3 contains 14 residues. Germline loops: CDR1 MNHEY, CDR2 SMNVEV (reference sequence). V trimming: 10 bases; J trimming: 8 bases; junction bases outside the gene matches: 9. CDR3 sequence (DNA): TGTGCCACCAAGTCGTGGACAGGGGATTCACCCCTCCACTTT. It yields the protein CATKSWTGDSPLHF.